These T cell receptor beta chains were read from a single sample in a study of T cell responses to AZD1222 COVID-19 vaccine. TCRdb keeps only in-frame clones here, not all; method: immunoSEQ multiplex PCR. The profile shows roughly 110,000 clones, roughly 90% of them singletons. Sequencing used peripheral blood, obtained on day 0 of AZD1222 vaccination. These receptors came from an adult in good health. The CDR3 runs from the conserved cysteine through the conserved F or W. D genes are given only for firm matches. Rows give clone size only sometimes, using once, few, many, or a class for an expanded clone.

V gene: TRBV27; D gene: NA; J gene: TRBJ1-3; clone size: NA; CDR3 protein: CASRAGSGNTIYF; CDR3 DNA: TGTGCCAGCAGAGCAGGGTCTGGAAACACCATATATTTT
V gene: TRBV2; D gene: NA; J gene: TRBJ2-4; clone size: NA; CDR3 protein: CASSERGSKNIQYF; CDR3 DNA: TGTGCCAGCAGTGAACGGGGGTCCAAAAACATTCAGTACTTC
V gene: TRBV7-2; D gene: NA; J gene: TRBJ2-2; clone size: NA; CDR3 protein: CASSALPLSTGELFF; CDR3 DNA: TGTGCCAGCAGCGCCCTCCCCCTCTCCACCGGGGAGCTGTTTTTT
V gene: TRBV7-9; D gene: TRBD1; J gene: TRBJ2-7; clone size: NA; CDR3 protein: CASSQLGQDSYEQYF; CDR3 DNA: TGTGCCAGCAGCCAGCTGGGACAGGACTCCTACGAGCAGTACTTC
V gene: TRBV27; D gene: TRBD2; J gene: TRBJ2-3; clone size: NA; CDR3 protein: CASSSRLAGLADTQYF; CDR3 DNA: TGTGCCAGCAGTTCCCGACTAGCGGGATTAGCAGATACGCAGTATTTT
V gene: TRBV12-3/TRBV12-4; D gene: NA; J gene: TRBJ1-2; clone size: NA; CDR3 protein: CASSPTGNYGYTF; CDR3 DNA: TGTGCCAGCAGCCCGACAGGAAACTATGGCTACACCTTC
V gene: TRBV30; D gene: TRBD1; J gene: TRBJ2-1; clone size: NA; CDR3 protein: CAWSVPPTGQGSHYNEQFF; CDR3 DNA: TGTGCCTGGAGTGTACCGCCAACGGGACAGGGGAGCCACTACAATGAGCAGTTCTTC
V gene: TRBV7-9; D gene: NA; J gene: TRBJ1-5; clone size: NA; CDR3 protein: CASSLGDTNQPQHF; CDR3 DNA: TGTGCCAGCAGCTTAGGGGACACCAATCAGCCCCAGCATTTT
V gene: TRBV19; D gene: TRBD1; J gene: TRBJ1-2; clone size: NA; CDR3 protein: CASSTRTGGNGYTF; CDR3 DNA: TGTGCCAGTAGTACCCGGACAGGGGGTAATGGCTACACCTTC
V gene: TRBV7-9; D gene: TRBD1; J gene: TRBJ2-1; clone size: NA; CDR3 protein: CASSLGVTGQGARNEQFF; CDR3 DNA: TGTGCCAGCAGCTTAGGTGTCACGGGACAGGGGGCGAGGAATGAGCAGTTCTTC
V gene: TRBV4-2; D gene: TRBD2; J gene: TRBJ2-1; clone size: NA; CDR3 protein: CASSPWGGRTYNEQFF; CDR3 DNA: TGTGCCAGCAGCCCCTGGGGCGGGAGAACCTACAATGAGCAGTTCTTC
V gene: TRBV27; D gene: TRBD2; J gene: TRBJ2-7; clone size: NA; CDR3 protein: CASTQASGSISEQYF; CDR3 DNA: TGTGCCAGCACCCAGGCTAGCGGGAGTATAAGTGAGCAGTACTTC
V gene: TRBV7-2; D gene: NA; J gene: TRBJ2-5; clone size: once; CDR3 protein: CASRRIPGPGETQYF; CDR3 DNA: TGTGCCAGCAGGCGGATCCCGGGACCCGGAGAGACCCAGTACTTC
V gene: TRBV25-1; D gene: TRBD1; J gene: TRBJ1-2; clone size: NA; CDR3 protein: CASRTDSWAGGDGYTF; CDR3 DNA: TGTGCCAGCAGAACAGATTCCTGGGCAGGGGGCGATGGCTACACCTTC
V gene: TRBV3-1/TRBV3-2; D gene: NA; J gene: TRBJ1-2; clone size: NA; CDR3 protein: CASSQDRLAGYTF; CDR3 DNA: TGTGCCAGCAGCCAAGATAGGCTGGCTGGCTACACCTTC
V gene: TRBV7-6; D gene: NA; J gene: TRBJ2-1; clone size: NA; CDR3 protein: CASSLAQGYNEQFF; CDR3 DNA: TGTGCCAGCAGCTTGGCACAGGGTTACAATGAGCAGTTCTTC
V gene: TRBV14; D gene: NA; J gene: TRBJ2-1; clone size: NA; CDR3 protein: CASSQEGYLNEQFF; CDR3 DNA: TGTGCCAGCAGCCAAGAGGGATACCTCAATGAGCAGTTCTTC
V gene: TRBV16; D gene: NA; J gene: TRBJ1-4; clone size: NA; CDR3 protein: CASSDEMNQLGEKLFF; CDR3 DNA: TGTGCCAGCAGCGACGAGATGAATCAACTTGGGGAAAAACTGTTTTTT
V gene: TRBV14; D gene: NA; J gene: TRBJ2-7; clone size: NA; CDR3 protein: CASSQVLGHSYEQYF; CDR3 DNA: TGTGCCAGCAGCCAAGTACTGGGACACTCCTACGAGCAGTACTTC
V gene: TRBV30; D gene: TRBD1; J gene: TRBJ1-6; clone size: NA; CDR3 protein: CAWSRDRSSPLHF; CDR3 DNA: TGTGCCTGGTCCCGGGACAGAAGTTCACCCCTCCACTTT
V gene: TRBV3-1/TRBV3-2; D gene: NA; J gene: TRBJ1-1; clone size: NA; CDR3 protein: CASSQGGEAFF; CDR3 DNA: TGTGCCAGCAGCCAGGGGGGGGAAGCTTTCTTT
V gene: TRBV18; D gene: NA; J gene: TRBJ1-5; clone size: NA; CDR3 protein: CASSVGTGEPQHF; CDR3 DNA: TGTGCCAGCTCAGTAGGGACGGGGGAGCCCCAGCATTTT
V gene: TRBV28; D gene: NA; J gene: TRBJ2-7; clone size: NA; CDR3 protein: CASSFPSSQQYF; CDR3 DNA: TGTGCCAGCAGTTTCCCTTCATCCCAGCAGTACTTC
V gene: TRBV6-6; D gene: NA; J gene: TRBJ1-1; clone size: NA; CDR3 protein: CAIGPGGRGTEAFF; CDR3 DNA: TGTGCCATCGGTCCGGGGGGGAGGGGCACTGAAGCTTTCTTT
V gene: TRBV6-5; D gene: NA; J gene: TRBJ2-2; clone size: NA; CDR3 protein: CASTQRVITGELFF; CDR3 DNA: TGTGCCAGCACCCAGCGGGTGATCACCGGGGAGCTGTTTTTT
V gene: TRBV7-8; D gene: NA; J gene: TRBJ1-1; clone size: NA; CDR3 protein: CASSPLRDEAFF; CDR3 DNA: TGTGCCAGCAGTCCCCTCCGGGATGAAGCTTTCTTT
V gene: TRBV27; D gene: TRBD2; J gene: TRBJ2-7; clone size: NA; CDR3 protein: CASRQRGEQYF; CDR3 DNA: TGTGCCAGCAGGCAGCGGGGCGAGCAGTACTTC
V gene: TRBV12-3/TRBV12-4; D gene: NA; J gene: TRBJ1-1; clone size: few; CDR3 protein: CASSFSLNTEAFF; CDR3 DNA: TGTGCCAGCAGTTTCAGTCTGAACACTGAAGCTTTCTTT
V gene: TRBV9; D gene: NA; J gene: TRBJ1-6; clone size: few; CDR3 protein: CASSPSGGYNSPLHF; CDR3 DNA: TGTGCCAGCAGCCCCTCCGGGGGTTATAATTCACCCCTCCACTTT
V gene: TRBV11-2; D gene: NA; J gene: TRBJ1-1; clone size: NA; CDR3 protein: CASSFRTVNTEAFF; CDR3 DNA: TGTGCCAGCAGCTTCCGGACGGTGAACACTGAAGCTTTCTTT